This T cell receptor beta chain came from a study of regulatory T cells in long-lasting Graves disease. TCR beta libraries were built with iRepertoire HTBI primers and Arm-PCR of CDR3 regions. TCRdb re-analysed the multiplex PCR reads in MiXCR, keeping a single row per CDR3 protein. The sample consists of 350,000 to 450,000 distinct CDR3 sequences, 15% of them appearing once. The sample's time point: newly diagnosed GD, antithyroid drugs for less than 3 months. Making the TCR library involved RNA that had been extracted from PBMCs. Germline V CDR1 and CDR2: SGHNT, YENEEA. The J segment lost 2 bases and the V segment lost 0 bases, leaving 3 bases of the junction unmatched. The CDR3 runs 16 residues. This clonotype has more than one count but fewer than ten. These data were also reused for a study on T cells in Graves' hyperthyroidism and ophthalmopathy.

The source material was peripheral blood mononuclear cells (PBMCs), sampled at new diagnosis, from a patient treated with antithyroid drugs. This rearrangement joins TRBV11-3 to TRBJ2-1; 8 positions agree with TRBD2. This sequence was found in a woman aged 40-49 years with Graves disease. CDR3 loop: CASSLESGRAYNEQFF. The CDR3 bases are TGTGCCAGCAGCTTAGAATCCGGGAGGGCCTACAATGAGCAGTTCTTC. The full variable domain, with the rest looked up from reference TRBV11-3 and TRBJ2-1, is EAGVVQSPRYKIIEKKQPVAFWCNPISGHNTLYWYLQNLGQGPELLIRYENEEAVDDSQLPKDRFSAERLKGVDSTLKIQPAELGDSAVYLCASSLESGRAYNEQFFGPGTRLTVL.